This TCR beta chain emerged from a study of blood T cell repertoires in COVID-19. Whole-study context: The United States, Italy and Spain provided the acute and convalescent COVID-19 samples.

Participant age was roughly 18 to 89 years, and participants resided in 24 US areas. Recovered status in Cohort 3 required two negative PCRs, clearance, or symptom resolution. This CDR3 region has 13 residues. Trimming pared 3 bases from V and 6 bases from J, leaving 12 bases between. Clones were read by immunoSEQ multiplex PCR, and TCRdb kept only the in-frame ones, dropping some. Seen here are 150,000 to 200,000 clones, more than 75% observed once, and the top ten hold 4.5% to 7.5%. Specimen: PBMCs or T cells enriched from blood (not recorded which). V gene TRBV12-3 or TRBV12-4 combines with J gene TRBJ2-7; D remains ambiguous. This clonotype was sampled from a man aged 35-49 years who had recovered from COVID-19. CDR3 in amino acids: CASSFSRGFEQYF. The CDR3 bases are TGTGCCAGCAGTTTTTCTCGAGGCTTCGAGCAGTACTTC.